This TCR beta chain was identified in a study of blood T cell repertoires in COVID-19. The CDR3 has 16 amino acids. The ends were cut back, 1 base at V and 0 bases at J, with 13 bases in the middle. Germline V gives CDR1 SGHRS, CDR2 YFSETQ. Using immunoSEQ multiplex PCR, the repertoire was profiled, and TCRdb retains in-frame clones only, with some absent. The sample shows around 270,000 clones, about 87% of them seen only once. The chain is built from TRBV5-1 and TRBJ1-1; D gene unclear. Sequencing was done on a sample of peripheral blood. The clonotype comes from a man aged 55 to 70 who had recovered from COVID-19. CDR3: CASSLNTEIMNTEAFF. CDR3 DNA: TGCGCCAGCAGCTTGAACACAGAGATTATGAACACTGAAGCTTTCTTT.